The rows below give T cell receptor beta chains drawn from one sample of a study of preoperative IRX-2 immunotherapy in early breast cancer. Produced via immunoSEQ multiplex PCR; TCRdb's table is partial and in-frame only. This repertoire shows 23,000 or so clones, 80% to 90% found once; its top ten account for approximately 9.4%. The material sequenced was tumor tissue, taken after IRX-2 immunotherapy. Receptors were obtained from a human donor with breast cancer. The CDR3 runs from the conserved cysteine through the conserved F or W. D genes are given only for firm matches. Only some rows state a clone size, as once, few, many or a class for expanded clones.

clone_size,v_call,d_call,j_call,cdr3_aa,cdr3_nt
NA,TRBV9,NA,TRBJ2-6,CASSPHRGTATSGANVLTF,TGTGCCAGCAGCCCCCATCGGGGGACAGCAACTTCTGGGGCCAACGTCCTGACTTTC
NA,TRBV27,NA,TRBJ2-5,CASSLGRVETQYF,TGTGCCAGCAGTTTAGGGCGGGTAGAGACCCAGTACTTC
NA,TRBV6-5,NA,TRBJ1-5,CAGVGGQPQHF,TGTGCAGGGGTTGGAGGTCAGCCCCAGCATTTT
once,TRBV4-1,TRBD1,TRBJ1-2,CASSPLTTGQSRGYTF,TGCGCCAGCAGCCCACTCACGACAGGGCAGTCACGAGGCTACACCTTC
NA,TRBV10-3,TRBD2,TRBJ2-3,CAVSSGGPTDTQYF,TGTGCAGTCAGTAGCGGGGGCCCCACAGATACGCAGTATTTT
NA,TRBV4-1,NA,TRBJ2-4,CASSQVRDGAKNIQYF,TGCGCCAGCAGCCAAGTGAGAGACGGGGCCAAAAACATTCAGTACTTC
NA,TRBV14,NA,TRBJ2-5,CASSPRLDAGETQYF,TGTGCCAGCAGCCCCCGACTCGACGCGGGGGAGACCCAGTACTTC
NA,TRBV7-8,TRBD1,TRBJ2-1,CASSLGDRLYNEQFF,TGTGCCAGCAGCTTAGGGGACAGACTCTACAATGAGCAGTTCTTC
NA,TRBV28,TRBD1,TRBJ2-2,CATSTTGATNTGELFF,TGTGCCACCTCGACGACAGGGGCGACGAACACCGGGGAGCTGTTTTTT
NA,TRBV7-2,NA,TRBJ2-1,CASSLGFVEQFF,TGTGCCAGCAGCTTAGGATTCGTTGAGCAGTTCTTC
NA,TRBV10-3,NA,TRBJ1-5,CAISDGNQPQHF,TGTGCCATCAGTGACGGCAATCAGCCCCAGCATTTT
NA,TRBV29-1,NA,TRBJ1-5,CSVERWTLGNQPQHF,TGCAGCGTTGAACGGTGGACCCTCGGCAATCAGCCCCAGCATTTT
NA,TRBV5-4,NA,TRBJ1-4,CASSLRGTNEKLFF,TGTGCCAGCAGCTTGCGGGGTACTAATGAAAAACTGTTTTTT
NA,TRBV5-6,NA,TRBJ1-2,CASSLAGASHGYTF,TGTGCCAGCAGCTTGGCGGGGGCCAGCCATGGCTACACCTTC
NA,TRBV6-4,NA,TRBJ2-1,CASSDEGSSYNEQFF,TGTGCCAGCAGTGACGAGGGGAGCTCCTACAATGAGCAGTTCTTC
NA,TRBV10-2,TRBD1,TRBJ2-3,CASSESVTGTDTQYF,TGCGCCAGCAGTGAGTCGGTGACAGGGACAGATACGCAGTATTTT
NA,TRBV19,NA,TRBJ1-4,CASNQGSTNEKLFF,TGTGCCAGTAACCAGGGGTCAACTAATGAAAAACTGTTTTTT
NA,TRBV7-9,NA,TRBJ2-1,CASSLFNSEQFF,TGTGCCAGCAGCTTATTTAATAGTGAGCAGTTCTTC
once,TRBV10-3,NA,TRBJ2-1,CAISRSGGSYNEQFF,TGTGCCATCAGCCGCTCCGGGGGTTCCTACAATGAGCAGTTCTTC
NA,TRBV29-1,NA,TRBJ2-7,CSVTAGSYEQYF,TGCAGCGTCACGGCGGGGTCCTACGAGCAGTACTTC
NA,TRBV10-1,NA,TRBJ2-6,CASMRSGANVLTF,TGCGCCAGCATGAGGTCTGGGGCCAACGTCCTGACTTTC
few,TRBV2,NA,TRBJ2-7,CASGRGSYEQYF,TGTGCCAGCGGTAGGGGCAGCTACGAGCAGTACTTC
NA,TRBV18,TRBD1,TRBJ1-2,CASSPPATGGGYTF,TGTGCCAGCTCACCACCAGCGACAGGGGGTGGCTACACCTTC
NA,TRBV5-4,NA,TRBJ1-1,CASSVMDTEAFF,TGTGCCAGCAGCGTTATGGACACTGAAGCTTTCTTT
NA,TRBV7-8,NA,TRBJ1-2,CASSLGGDGYTF,TGTGCCAGCAGCTTAGGGGGTGATGGCTACACCTTC
once,TRBV5-1,TRBD2,TRBJ2-5,CASSTQAGRGETQYF,TGCGCCAGCAGCACCCAAGCGGGGAGGGGAGAGACCCAGTACTTC
once,TRBV5-6,TRBD1,TRBJ2-1,CASSLDPGGRDEQFF,TGTGCCAGCAGCTTGGATCCAGGGGGCAGGGATGAGCAGTTCTTC
NA,TRBV5-5,NA,TRBJ2-2,CASSLTGAGELFF,TGTGCCAGCAGCTTGACGGGCGCCGGGGAGCTGTTTTTT
NA,TRBV5-1,NA,TRBJ2-3,CASSSGTLKWDTQYF,TGCGCCAGCAGCTCCGGGACCCTCAAATGGGATACGCAGTATTTT
NA,TRBV5-6,NA,TRBJ2-5,CASSLVESGETQYF,TGTGCCAGCAGCTTGGTTGAGTCCGGCGAGACCCAGTACTTC
once,TRBV6-6,TRBD1,TRBJ2-7,CASNPQGYEQYF,TGTGCCAGCAACCCACAGGGGTACGAGCAGTACTTC
NA,TRBV18,TRBD2,TRBJ2-7,CASSPPIAQRENWDEQYF,TGTGCCAGCTCACCACCGATTGCACAGCGGGAGAATTGGGACGAGCAGTACTTC
NA,TRBV9,TRBD2,TRBJ2-1,CASSEYLGLAGGNEQFF,TGTGCCAGCAGCGAATATCTGGGACTAGCGGGAGGGAATGAGCAGTTCTTC
NA,TRBV27,NA,TRBJ2-1,CASSTLMGRGEQFF,TGTGCCAGCAGTACTTTAATGGGGAGGGGGGAGCAGTTCTTC
NA,TRBV20-1,NA,TRBJ2-3,CSAPLADTQYF,TGCAGTGCTCCACTAGCAGATACGCAGTATTTT
NA,TRBV5-5,NA,TRBJ2-5,CASSSGEAQYF,TGTGCCAGCAGCTCTGGAGAGGCCCAGTACTTC
NA,TRBV18,NA,TRBJ2-1,CASSPPGARASYNEQFF,TGTGCCAGCTCACCACCGGGAGCCAGGGCTTCCTACAATGAGCAGTTCTTC
once,TRBV5-1,NA,TRBJ2-5,CASTRGADGETQYF,TGCGCCAGCACCCGGGGGGCTGATGGAGAGACCCAGTACTTC
NA,TRBV6-4,NA,TRBJ1-6,CASSRGGARSPLHF,TGTGCCAGCTCTCGGGGAGGCGCCCGATCACCCCTCCACTTT
few,TRBV7-9,TRBD1,TRBJ1-6,CASSLAGGFNSPLHF,TGTGCCAGCAGCTTGGCAGGGGGATTTAATTCACCCCTCCACTTT
NA,TRBV11-2,NA,TRBJ2-2,CASSFGGNTGELFF,TGTGCCAGCAGCTTTGGGGGGAACACCGGGGAGCTGTTTTTT
few,TRBV11-2,NA,TRBJ1-2,CASSLDPEGRIYGYTF,TGTGCCAGCAGCTTAGATCCGGAGGGGCGCATCTATGGCTACACCTTC
NA,TRBV11-2,TRBD2,TRBJ2-1,CASSPRRRGGLNEQFF,TGTGCCAGCAGCCCCCGTAGGCGGGGGGGCCTCAATGAGCAGTTCTTC
NA,TRBV18,TRBD1,TRBJ2-7,CASSPPGQFYEQYF,TGTGCCAGCTCACCACCGGGACAGTTCTACGAGCAGTACTTC
NA,TRBV19,NA,TRBJ1-1,CASSRGDPMNTEAFF,TGTGCCAGTAGTAGAGGGGACCCTATGAACACTGAAGCTTTCTTT